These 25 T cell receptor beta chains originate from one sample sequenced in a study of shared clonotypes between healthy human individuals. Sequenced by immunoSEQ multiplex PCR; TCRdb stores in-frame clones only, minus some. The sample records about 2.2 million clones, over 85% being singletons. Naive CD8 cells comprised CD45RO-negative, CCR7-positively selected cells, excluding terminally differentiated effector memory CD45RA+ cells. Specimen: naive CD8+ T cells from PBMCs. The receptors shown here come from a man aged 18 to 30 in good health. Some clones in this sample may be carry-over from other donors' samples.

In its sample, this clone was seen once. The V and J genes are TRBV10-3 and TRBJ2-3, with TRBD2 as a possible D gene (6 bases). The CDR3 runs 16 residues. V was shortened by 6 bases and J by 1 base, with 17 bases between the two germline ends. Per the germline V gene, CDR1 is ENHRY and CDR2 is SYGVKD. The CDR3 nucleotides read TGTGCCATCAGATTGGGACTTCCGAGGGGCACAGATACGCAGTATTTT. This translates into CAIRLGLPRGTDTQYF.

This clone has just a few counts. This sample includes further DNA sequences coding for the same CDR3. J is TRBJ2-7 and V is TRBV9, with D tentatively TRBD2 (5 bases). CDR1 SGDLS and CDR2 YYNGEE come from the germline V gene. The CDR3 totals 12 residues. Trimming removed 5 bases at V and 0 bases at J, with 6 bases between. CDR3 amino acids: CASSGSSYEQYF. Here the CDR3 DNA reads TGTGCCAGCAGTGGGAGCTCCTACGAGCAGTACTTC. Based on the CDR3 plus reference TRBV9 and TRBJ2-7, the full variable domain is DSGVTQTPKHLITATGQRVTLRCSPRSGDLSVYWYQQSLDQGLQFLIQYYNGEERAKGNILERFSAQQFPDLHSELNLSSLELGDSALYFCASSGSSYEQYFGPGTRLTVT.

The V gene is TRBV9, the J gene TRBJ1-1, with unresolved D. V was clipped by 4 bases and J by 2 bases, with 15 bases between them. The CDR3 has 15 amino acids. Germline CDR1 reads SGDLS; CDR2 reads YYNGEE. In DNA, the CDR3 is TGTGCCAGCAGCTCGGGCCCCGTCGTAAACACTGAAGCTTTCTTT. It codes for CASSSGPVVNTEAFF.

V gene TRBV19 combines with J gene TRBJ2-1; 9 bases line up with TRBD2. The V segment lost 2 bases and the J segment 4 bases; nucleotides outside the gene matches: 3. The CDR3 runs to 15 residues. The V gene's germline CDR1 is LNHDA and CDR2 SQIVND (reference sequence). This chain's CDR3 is CASSIPSGVYNEQFF. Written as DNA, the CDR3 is TGTGCCAGTAGTATACCTAGCGGGGTTTACAATGAGCAGTTCTTC.

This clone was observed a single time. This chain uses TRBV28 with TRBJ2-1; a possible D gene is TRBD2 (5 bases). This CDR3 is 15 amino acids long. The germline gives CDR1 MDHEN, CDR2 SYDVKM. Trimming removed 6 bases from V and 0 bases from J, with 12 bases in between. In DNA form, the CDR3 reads TGTGCCAGCAGGGGAGAGCCGAGCTCCTACAATGAGCAGTTCTTC. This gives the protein CASRGEPSSYNEQFF. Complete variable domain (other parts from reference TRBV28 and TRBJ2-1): DVKVTQSSRYLVKRTGEKVFLECVQDMDHENMFWYRQDPGLGLRLIYFSYDVKMKEKGDIPEGYSVSREKKERFSLILESASTNQTSMYLCASRGEPSSYNEQFFGPGTRLTVL.

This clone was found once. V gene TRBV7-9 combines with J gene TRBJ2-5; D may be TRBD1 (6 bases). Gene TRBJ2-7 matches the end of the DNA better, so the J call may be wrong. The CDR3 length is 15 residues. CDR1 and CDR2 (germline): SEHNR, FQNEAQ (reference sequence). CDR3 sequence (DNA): TGTGCCAGCAGCTCGAGGGACATTACCCCCTACGAGCAGTACTTC. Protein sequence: CASSSRDITPYEQYF.

Here the CDR3 DNA reads TGTGCCAGCGGTTACGGGGCCTCCTACGAGCAGTACTTC. Its translation is CASGYGASYEQYF. V gene TRBV27 combines with J gene TRBJ2-7; D tentatively fits TRBD1 or TRBD2 (5 bases each). This CDR3 is 13 amino acids long. CDR1 is MNHEY and CDR2 is SMNVEV in the germline V gene (reference sequence). Trimming pared 8 bases from V and 0 bases from J, leaving 11 bases between.

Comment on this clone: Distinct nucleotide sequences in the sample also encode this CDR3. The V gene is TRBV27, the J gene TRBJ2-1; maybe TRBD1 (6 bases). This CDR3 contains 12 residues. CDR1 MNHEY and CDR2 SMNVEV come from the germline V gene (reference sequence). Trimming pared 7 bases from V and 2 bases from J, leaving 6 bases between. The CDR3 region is CASTGAYNEQFF. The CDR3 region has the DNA TGTGCCAGCACAGGGGCCTACAATGAGCAGTTCTTC.

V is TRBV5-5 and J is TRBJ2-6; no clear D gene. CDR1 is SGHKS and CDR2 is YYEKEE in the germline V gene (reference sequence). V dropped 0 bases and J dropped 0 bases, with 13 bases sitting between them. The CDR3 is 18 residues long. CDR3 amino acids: CASSLGRYSSSGANVLTF. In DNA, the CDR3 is TGTGCCAGCAGCTTGGGCAGATATTCTAGCTCTGGGGCCAACGTCCTGACTTTC.

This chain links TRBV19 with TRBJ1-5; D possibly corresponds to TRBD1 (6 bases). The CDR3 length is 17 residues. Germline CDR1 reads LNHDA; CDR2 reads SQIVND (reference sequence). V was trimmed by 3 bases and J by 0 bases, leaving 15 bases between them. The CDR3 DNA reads TGTGCCAGTAGTATGTGGGCGGGGGGCTATAGCAATCAGCCCCAGCATTTT. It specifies CASSMWAGGYSNQPQHF.

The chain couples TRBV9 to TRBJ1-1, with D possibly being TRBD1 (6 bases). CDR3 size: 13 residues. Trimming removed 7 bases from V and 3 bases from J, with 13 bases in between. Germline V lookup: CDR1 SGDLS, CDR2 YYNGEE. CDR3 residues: CASGSGADTEAFF. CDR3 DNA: TGTGCCAGCGGCTCAGGGGCGGACACTGAAGCTTTCTTT.

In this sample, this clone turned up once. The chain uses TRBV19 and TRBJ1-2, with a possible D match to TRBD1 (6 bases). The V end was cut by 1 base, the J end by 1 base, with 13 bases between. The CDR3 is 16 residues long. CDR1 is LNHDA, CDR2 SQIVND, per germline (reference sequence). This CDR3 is CASSIATGHYNYGYTF. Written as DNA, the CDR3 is TGTGCCAGTAGTATAGCCACAGGGCACTATAACTATGGCTACACCTTC.

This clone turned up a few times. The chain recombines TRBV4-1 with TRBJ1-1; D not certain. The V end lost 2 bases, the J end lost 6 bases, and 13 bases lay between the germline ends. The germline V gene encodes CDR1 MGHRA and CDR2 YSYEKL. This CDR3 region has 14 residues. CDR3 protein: CASSQYLSVSEAFF. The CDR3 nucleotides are TGCGCCAGCAGCCAATATCTCTCCGTCTCTGAAGCTTTCTTT.

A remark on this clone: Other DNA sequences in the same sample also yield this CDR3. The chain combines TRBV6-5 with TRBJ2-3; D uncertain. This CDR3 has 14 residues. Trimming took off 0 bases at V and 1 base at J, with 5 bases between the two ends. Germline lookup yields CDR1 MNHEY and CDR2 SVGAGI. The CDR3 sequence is CASSYSQGTDTQYF. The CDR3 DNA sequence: TGTGCCAGCAGTTACTCGCAGGGCACAGATACGCAGTATTTT.

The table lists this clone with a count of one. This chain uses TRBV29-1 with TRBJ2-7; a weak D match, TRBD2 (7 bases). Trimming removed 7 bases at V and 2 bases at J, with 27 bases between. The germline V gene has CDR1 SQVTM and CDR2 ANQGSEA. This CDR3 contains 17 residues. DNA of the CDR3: TGCAGCGCTACAGGGTTGCAAAGCGGGACGACTCCCTACGAGCAGTACTTC. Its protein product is CSATGLQSGTTPYEQYF.

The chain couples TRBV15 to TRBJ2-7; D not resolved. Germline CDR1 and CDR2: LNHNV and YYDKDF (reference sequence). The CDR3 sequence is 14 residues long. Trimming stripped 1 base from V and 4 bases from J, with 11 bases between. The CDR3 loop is CATSRGRTLYEQYF. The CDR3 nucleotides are TGTGCCACCAGCAGAGGCAGGACGTTATACGAGCAGTACTTC.

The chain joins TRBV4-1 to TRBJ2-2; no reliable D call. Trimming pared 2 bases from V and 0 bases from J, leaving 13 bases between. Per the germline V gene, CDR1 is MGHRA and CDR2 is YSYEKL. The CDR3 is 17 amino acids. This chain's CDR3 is CASSQFTHNANTGELFF. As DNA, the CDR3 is TGCGCCAGCAGCCAATTTACCCACAACGCGAACACCGGGGAGCTGTTTTTT.

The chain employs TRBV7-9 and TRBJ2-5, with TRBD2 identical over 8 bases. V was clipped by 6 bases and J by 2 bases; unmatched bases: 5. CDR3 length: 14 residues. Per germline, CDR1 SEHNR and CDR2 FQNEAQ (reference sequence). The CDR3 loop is CASRAGGPQETQYF. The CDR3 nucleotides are TGTGCCAGCAGGGCGGGAGGACCTCAAGAGACCCAGTACTTC.

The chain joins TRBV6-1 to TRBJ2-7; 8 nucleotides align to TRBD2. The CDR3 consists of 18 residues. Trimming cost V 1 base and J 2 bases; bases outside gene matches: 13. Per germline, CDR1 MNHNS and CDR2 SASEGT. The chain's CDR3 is CASSEEFWASGLTYEQYF. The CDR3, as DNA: TGTGCCAGCAGTGAAGAATTCTGGGCTAGCGGGTTAACCTACGAGCAGTACTTC.

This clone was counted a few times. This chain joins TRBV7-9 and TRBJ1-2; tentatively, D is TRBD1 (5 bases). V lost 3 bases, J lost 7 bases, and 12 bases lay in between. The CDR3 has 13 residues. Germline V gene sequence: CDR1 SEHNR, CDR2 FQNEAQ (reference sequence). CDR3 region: CASSFGASSGYTF. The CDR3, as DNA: TGTGCCAGCAGCTTTGGGGCCTCCAGTGGCTACACCTTC.

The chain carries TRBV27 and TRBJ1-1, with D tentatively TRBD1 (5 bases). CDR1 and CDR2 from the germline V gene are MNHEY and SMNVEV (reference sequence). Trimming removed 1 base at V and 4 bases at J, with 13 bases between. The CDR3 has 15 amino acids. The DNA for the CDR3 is TGTGCCAGCAGTTTATTCAGGGTTGGGGGCACTGAAGCTTTCTTT. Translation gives CASSLFRVGGTEAFF.

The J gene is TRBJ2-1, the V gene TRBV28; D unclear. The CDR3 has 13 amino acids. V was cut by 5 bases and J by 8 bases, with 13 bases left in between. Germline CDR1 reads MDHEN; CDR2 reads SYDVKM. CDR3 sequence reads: CASSPSPIDEQFF. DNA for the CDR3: TGTGCCAGCAGTCCCTCTCCCATCGATGAGCAGTTCTTC.

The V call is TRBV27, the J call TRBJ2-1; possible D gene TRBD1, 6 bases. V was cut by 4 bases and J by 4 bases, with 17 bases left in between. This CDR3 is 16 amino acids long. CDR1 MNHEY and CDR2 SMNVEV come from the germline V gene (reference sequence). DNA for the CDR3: TGTGCCAGCAGTTCGCTCGGGGACATCGGGTACAATGAGCAGTTCTTC. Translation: CASSSLGDIGYNEQFF.

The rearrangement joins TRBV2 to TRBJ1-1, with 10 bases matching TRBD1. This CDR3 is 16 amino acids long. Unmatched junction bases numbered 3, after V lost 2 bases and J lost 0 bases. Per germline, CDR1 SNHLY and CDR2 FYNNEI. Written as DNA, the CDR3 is TGTGCCAGCAGTGAACATGGACAGGGGGTGAACACTGAAGCTTTCTTT. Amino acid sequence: CASSEHGQGVNTEAFF.

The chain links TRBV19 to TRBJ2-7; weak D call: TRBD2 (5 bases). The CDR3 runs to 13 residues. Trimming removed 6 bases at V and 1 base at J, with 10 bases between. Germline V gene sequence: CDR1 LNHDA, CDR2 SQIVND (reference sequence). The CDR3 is CASSWRLSYEQYF. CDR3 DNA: TGTGCCAGTAGCTGGAGACTATCCTACGAGCAGTACTTC.